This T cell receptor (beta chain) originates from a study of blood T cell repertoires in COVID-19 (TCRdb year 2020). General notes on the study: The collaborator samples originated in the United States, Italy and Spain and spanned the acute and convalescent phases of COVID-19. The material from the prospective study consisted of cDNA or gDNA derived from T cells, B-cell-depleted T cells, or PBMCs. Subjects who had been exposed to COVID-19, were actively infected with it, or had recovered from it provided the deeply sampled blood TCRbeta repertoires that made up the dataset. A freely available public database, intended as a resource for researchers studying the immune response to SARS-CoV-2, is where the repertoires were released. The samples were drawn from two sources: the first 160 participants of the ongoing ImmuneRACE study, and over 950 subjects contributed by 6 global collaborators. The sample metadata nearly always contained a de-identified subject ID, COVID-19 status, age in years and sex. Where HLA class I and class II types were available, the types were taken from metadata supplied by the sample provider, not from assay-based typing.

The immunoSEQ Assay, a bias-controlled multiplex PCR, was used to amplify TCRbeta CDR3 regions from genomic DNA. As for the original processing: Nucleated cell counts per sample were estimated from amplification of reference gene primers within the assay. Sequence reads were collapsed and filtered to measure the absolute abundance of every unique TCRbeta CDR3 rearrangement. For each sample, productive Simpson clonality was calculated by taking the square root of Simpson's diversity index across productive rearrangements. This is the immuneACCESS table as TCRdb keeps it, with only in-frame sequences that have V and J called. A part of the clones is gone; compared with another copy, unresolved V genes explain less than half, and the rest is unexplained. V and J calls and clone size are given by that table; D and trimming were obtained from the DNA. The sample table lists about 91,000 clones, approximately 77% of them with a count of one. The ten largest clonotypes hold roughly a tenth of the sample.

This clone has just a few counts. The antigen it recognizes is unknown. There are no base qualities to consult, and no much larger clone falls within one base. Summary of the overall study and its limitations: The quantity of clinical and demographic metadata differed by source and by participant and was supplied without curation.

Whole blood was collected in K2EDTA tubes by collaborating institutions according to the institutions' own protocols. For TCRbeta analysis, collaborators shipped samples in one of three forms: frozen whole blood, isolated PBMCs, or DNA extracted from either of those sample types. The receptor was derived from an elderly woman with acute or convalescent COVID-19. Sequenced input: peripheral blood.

CDR3 protein: CASSSSSSYEQYF. The sequence in DNA is TGTGCCAGCAGCTCGTCGAGCTCCTACGAGCAGTACTTC. This chain is built from TRBV5-6 and TRBJ2-7, with no D gene named confidently. Via the germline V gene, CDR1 is SGHDT and CDR2 YYEEEE. The CDR3 measures 13 amino acids from cysteine to phenylalanine. The entry retains the CDR3 DNA only, 39 bases that are in frame from base 1. Between the V and J ends, shortened by 3 bases and 0 bases respectively, the junction contains 7 bases.